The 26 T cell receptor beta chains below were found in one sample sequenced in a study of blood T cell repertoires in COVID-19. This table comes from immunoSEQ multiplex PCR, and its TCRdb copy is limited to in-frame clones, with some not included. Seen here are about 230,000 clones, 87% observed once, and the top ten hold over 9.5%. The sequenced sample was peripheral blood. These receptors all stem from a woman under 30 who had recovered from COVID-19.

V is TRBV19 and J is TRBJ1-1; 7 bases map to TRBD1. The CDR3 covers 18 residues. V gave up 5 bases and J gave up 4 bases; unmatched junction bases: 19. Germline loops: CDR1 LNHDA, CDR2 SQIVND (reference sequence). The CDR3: CASSPMRRQGRVVTEAFF. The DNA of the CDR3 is TGTGCCAGTAGTCCAATGAGGAGACAGGGAAGGGTGGTCACTGAAGCTTTCTTT.

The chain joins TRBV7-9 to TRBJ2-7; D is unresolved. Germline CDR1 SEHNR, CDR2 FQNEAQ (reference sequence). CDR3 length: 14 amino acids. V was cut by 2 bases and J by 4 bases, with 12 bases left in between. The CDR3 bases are TGTGCCAGCAGCTTAACAATACCCCCTTACGAGCAGTACTTC. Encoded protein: CASSLTIPPYEQYF.

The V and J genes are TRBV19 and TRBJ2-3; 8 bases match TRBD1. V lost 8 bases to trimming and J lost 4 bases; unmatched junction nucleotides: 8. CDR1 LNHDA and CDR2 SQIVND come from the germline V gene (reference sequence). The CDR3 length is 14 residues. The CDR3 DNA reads TGTGCCAGTTCCCGGACAGGGCAAGCAGATACGCAGTATTTT. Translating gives CASSRTGQADTQYF.

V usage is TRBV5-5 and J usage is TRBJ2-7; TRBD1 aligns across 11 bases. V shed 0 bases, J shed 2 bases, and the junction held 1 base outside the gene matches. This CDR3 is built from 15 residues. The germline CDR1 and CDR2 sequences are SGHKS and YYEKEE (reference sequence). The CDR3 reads CASSLEDRGPYEQYF. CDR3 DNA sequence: TGTGCCAGCAGCTTGGAGGACAGGGGGCCCTACGAGCAGTACTTC.

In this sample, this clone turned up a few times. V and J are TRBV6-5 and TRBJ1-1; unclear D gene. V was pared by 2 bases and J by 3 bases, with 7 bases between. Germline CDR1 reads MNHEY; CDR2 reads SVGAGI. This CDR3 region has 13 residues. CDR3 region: CASSYEGYTEAFF. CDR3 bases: TGTGCCAGCAGTTACGAGGGTTACACTGAAGCTTTCTTT.

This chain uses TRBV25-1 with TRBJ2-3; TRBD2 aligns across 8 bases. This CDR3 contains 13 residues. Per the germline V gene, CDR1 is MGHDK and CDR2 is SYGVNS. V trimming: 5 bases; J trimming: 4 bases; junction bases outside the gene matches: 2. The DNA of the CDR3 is TGTGCCAGCAGTTCGGGAGGGGCAGATACGCAGTATTTT. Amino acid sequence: CASSSGGADTQYF.

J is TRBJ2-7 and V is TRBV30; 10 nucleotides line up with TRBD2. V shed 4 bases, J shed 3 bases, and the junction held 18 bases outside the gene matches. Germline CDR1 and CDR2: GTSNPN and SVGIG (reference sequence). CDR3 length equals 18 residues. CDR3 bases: TGTGCCTGGATTCGTCTAGCGGGAGATACCCGCCTAAACTACGAGCAGTACTTC. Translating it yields CAWIRLAGDTRLNYEQYF.

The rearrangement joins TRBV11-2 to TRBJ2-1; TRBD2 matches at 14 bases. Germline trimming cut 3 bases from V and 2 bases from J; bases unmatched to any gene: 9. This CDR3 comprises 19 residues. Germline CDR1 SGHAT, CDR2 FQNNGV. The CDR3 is CASSFRGLAGALTYNEQFF. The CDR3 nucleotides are TGTGCCAGCAGCTTCAGGGGACTAGCGGGAGCCTTAACCTACAATGAGCAGTTCTTC.

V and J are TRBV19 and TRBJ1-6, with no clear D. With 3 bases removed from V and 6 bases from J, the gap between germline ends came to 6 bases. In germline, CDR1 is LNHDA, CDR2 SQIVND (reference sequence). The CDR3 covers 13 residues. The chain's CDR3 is CASSISPNSPLHF. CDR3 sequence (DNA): TGTGCCAGTAGTATCTCCCCTAATTCACCCCTCCACTTT.

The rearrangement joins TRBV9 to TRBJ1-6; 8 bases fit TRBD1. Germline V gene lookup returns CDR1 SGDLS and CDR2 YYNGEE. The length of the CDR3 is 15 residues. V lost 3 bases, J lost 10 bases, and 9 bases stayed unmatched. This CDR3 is CASSATTGAGSPLHF. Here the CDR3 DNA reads TGTGCCAGCAGCGCGACGACAGGGGCGGGCTCACCCCTCCACTTT.

The CDR3 spells CASSIRVGRDSYNEQFF. DNA for the CDR3: TGTGCCAGCAGCATAAGGGTGGGCAGGGATTCCTACAATGAGCAGTTCTTC. V gene TRBV7-2 combines with J gene TRBJ2-1; D may be TRBD1 (5 bases). V dropped 5 bases and J dropped 1 base, with 18 bases sitting between them. The CDR3 is 17 residues long. CDR1 and CDR2 from the germline V gene are SGHTA and FQGNSA.

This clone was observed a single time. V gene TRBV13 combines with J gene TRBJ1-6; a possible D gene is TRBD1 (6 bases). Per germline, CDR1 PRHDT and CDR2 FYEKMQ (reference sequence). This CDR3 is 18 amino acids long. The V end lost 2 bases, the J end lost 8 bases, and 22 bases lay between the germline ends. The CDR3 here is CASSLLGISGVGDSPLHF. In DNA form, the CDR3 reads TGTGCCAGCAGCTTACTAGGAATATCAGGGGTCGGTGATTCACCCCTCCACTTT.

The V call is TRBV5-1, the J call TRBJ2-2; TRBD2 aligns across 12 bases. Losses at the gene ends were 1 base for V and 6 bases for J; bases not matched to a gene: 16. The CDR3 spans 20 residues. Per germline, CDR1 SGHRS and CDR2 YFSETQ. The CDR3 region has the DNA TGCGCCAGCAGCTTGTTTATTGCTAGCGGGAGGGCACCTGCTGCCGGGGAGCTGTTTTTT. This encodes CASSLFIASGRAPAAGELFF.

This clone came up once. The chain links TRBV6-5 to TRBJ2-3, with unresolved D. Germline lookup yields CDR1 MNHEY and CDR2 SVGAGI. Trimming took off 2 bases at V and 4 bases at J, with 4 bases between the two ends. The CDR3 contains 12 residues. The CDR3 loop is CASSYVSDTQYF. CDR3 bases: TGTGCCAGCAGTTACGTCTCAGATACGCAGTATTTT.

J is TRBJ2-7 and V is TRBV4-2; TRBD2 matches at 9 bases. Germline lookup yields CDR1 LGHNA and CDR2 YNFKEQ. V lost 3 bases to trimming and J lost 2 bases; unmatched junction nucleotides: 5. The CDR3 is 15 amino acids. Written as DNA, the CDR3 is TGTGCCAGCAGCCAGGAAGCGGGGGGACCCTACGAGCAGTACTTC. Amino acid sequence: CASSQEAGGPYEQYF.

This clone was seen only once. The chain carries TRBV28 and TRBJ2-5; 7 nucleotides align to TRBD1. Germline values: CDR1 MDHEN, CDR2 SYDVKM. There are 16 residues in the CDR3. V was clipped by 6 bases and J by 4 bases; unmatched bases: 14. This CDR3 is CASRIYRQGLGETQYF. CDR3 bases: TGTGCCAGCAGAATTTACCGACAGGGTCTGGGAGAGACCCAGTACTTC.

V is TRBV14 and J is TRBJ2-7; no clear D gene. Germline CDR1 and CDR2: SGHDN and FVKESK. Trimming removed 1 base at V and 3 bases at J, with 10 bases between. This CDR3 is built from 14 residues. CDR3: CASSQGPGLYEQYF. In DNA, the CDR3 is TGTGCCAGCAGCCAAGGTCCAGGTCTCTACGAGCAGTACTTC. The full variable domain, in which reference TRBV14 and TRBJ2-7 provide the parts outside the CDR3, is EAGVTQFPSHSVIEKGQTVTLRCDPISGHDNLYWYRRVMGKEIKFLLHFVKESKQDESGMPNNRFLAERTGGTYSTLKVQPAELEDSGVYFCASSQGPGLYEQYFGPGTRLTVT.

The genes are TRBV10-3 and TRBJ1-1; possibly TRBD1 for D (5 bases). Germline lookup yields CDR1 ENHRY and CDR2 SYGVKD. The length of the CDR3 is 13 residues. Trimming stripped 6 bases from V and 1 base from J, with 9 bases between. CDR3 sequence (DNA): TGTGCCATCAGCGTTGACAGGAACACTGAAGCTTTCTTT. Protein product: CAISVDRNTEAFF.

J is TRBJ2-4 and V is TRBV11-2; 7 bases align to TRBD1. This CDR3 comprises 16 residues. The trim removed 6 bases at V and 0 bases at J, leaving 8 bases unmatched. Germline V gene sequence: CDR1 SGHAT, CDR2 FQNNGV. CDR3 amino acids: CASSRTGAGAKNIQYF. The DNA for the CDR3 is TGTGCCAGCAGTAGAACAGGGGCTGGAGCCAAAAACATTCAGTACTTC.

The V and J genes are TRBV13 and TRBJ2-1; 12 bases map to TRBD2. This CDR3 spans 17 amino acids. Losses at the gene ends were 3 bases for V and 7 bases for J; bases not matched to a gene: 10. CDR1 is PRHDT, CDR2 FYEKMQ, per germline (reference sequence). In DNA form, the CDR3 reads TGTGCCAGCAGCTTCCTAGCGGGAGGGCCTGGCGGTAATGAGCAGTTCTTC. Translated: CASSFLAGGPGGNEQFF.

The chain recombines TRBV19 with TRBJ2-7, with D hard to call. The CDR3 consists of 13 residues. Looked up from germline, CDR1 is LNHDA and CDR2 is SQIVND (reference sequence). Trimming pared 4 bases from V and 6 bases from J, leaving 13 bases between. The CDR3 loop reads CASSTGSLGEQYF. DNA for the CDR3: TGTGCCAGTAGTACCGGGTCACTCGGCGAGCAGTACTTC.

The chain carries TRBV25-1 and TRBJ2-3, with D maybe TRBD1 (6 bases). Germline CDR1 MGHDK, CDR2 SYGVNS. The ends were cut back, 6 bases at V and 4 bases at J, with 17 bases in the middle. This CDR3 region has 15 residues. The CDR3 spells CASSPGQRWADTQYF. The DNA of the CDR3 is TGTGCCAGCAGCCCGGGACAACGGTGGGCAGATACGCAGTATTTT.

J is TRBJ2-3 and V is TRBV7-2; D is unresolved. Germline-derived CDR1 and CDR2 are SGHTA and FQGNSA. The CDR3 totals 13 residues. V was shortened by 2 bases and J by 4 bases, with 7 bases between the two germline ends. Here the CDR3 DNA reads TGTGCCAGCAGCTTAAACTATGCAGATACGCAGTATTTT. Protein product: CASSLNYADTQYF.

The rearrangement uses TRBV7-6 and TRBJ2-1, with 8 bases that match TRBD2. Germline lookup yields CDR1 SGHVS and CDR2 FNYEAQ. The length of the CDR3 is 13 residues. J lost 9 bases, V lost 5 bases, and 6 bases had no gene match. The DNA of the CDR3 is TGTGCCAGCAGCCCGAGCGGGAGTGTTGAGCAGTTCTTC. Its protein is CASSPSGSVEQFF.

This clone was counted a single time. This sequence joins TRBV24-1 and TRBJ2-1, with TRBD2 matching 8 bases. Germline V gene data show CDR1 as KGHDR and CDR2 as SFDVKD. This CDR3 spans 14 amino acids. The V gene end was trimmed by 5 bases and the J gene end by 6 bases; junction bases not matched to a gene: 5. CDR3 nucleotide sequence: TGTGCCACCAGTGCGGGACTAGTGGGCAATGAGCAGTTCTTC. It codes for CATSAGLVGNEQFF.

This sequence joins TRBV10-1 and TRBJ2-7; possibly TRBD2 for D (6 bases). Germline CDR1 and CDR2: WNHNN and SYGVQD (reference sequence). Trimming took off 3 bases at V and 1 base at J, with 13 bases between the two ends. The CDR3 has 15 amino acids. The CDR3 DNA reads TGCGCCAGCAGTGATGTACGGGAGAATTCCTACGAGCAGTACTTC. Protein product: CASSDVRENSYEQYF.